These T cell receptor beta chains were read from a single sample in a study of blood T cell repertoires in COVID-19. Profiling relied on immunoSEQ multiplex PCR, and the TCRdb table lists in-frame clones only, not all of them. The sample has 300,000 to 350,000 clones; roughly 90% are singletons. The sequencing sample was made of peripheral blood. These receptors were taken from a woman aged 55-69 years with COVID-19, enrolled during active disease. Both conserved end residues are part of each CDR3. D genes are given only for firm matches. Clone size, where shown, is once, few, many, or a class for clones that have expanded.

>.|TRBJ1-4|TRBV4-1|TRBD1
TGCGCCAGCAGCGACACCGGGACAGGGAATGAAAAACTGTTTTTT
CASSDTGTGNEKLFF
>once|TRBJ2-2|TRBV5-1|TRBD2
TGCGCCAGCTTTAGCTTGCCCCTAGCGGGGTGGTCCGGGGAGCTGTTTTTT
CASFSLPLAGWSGELFF
>.|TRBJ2-3|TRBV7-8|.
TGTGCCAGCAGCCGCAGGGAGGCCGGCACAGATACGCAGTATTTT
CASSRREAGTDTQYF
>.|TRBJ2-2|TRBV19|TRBD2
TGTGCCAGTAGTACTCTACTAGCGGGGGCCTATATGGGCGGGGAGCTGTTTTTT
CASSTLLAGAYMGGELFF
>.|TRBJ2-1|TRBV6-5|TRBD1
TGTGCCAGCAGTTCACAGGGGAGAACTAACAATGAGCAGTTCTTC
CASSSQGRTNNEQFF
>.|TRBJ2-6|TRBV3-1/TRBV3-2|.
TGTGCCAGTGCGGCCTCTGGGGCCAACGTCCTGACTTTC
CASAASGANVLTF
>.|TRBJ1-1|TRBV18|TRBD1
TGTGCCAGCTCACCTTGGACAGGCGGGAACACTGAAGCTTTCTTT
CASSPWTGGNTEAFF
>.|TRBJ1-5|TRBV12-3/TRBV12-4|.
TGTGCCAGCAGTTTTATTAATCAGCCCCAGCATTTT
CASSFINQPQHF
>.|TRBJ2-3|TRBV9|.
TGTGCCAGCAGCGTAGCTGAGGGGGGGAGCAGCACAGATACGCAGTATTTT
CASSVAEGGSSTDTQYF
>.|TRBJ1-5|TRBV24-1|TRBD1
TGTGCCACCAGTGATGAGCGGACAGGGAGCAATCAGCCCCAGCATTTT
CATSDERTGSNQPQHF
>once|TRBJ2-3|TRBV6-5|TRBD1
TGTGCCAGCAGGATTTTGGGACAGGCTACAGATACGCAGTATTTT
CASRILGQATDTQYF
>.|TRBJ1-4|TRBV7-2|TRBD1
TGTGCCAGCAGCACGGGACAGGCAACTAATGAAAAACTGTTTTTT
CASSTGQATNEKLFF
>.|TRBJ1-4|TRBV18|TRBD1
TGTGCCAGCTCGCTTAACCCGACAGGGGGAAATGAAAAACTGTTTTTT
CASSLNPTGGNEKLFF
>.|TRBJ1-4|TRBV7-9|TRBD1
TGTGCCAGCAGCTCTAGCCCCCAGACAGGGGAAGCAACTAATGAAAAACTGTTTTTT
CASSSSPQTGEATNEKLFF
>.|TRBJ1-2|TRBV7-9|.
TGTGCCAGCAGCCCCCGGACGGGGGAAGGCTATGGCTACACCTTC
CASSPRTGEGYGYTF
>.|TRBJ2-2|TRBV5-1|TRBD1
TGCGCCAGCAGCCCGGACAGGGTTAACGGGGAGCTGTTTTTT
CASSPDRVNGELFF
>.|TRBJ1-2|TRBV11-2|.
TGTGCCAGCACTGAAACAGGAAACTATGGCTACACCTTC
CASTETGNYGYTF
>.|TRBJ2-1|TRBV18|.
TGTGCCAGCTCACTAAGGGGGACCTCCTACAATGAGCAGTTCTTC
CASSLRGTSYNEQFF
>.|TRBJ1-3|TRBV5-6|TRBD1
TGTGCCAGCAGCGTCAGTCCGGGGACAGGCAGGGGAAACACCATATATTTT
CASSVSPGTGRGNTIYF
>.|TRBJ1-2|TRBV6-1|.
TGTGCCAGCAGTGAAGGGGGCGTCGACAACTATGGCTACACCTTC
CASSEGGVDNYGYTF
>.|TRBJ1-2|TRBV28|TRBD1
TGTGCCAGCGGGGGACAGGGGACTAACTATGGCTACACCTTC
CASGGQGTNYGYTF
>.|TRBJ2-7|TRBV6-6|.
TGTGCCAGCAGTTACTCGACCAGGGGTACCTACGAGCAGTACTTC
CASSYSTRGTYEQYF
>once|TRBJ1-3|TRBV5-1|TRBD1
TGCGCCAGCAGCCTAACAGGGGATGGAAACACCATATATTTT
CASSLTGDGNTIYF
>.|TRBJ2-5|TRBV15|TRBD2
TGTGCCACCAATAGCGGGGGGGCCTCCGAGACCCAGTACTTC
CATNSGGASETQYF